Sequencing of this TCR beta chain was carried out in a study of shared T cell receptors in the human thymus. The CDR3 length is 17 residues. The germline CDR1 and CDR2 sequences are MDHEN and SYDVKM. V gave up 0 bases and J gave up 0 bases; unmatched junction bases: 4. Sequencing used immunoSEQ multiplex PCR; TCRdb keeps in-frame clones, though not all of them. This table holds about 380,000 clones, approximately 95% found once. This TCR derives from a human donor. Sequencing input: thymocytes. The chain employs TRBV28 and TRBJ2-2; 7 nucleotides match TRBD2. The DNA of the CDR3 is TGTGCCAGCAGTTTATGCGGGCGGGGGTCGAACACCGGGGAGCTGTTTTTT. Translated: CASSLCGRGSNTGELFF.